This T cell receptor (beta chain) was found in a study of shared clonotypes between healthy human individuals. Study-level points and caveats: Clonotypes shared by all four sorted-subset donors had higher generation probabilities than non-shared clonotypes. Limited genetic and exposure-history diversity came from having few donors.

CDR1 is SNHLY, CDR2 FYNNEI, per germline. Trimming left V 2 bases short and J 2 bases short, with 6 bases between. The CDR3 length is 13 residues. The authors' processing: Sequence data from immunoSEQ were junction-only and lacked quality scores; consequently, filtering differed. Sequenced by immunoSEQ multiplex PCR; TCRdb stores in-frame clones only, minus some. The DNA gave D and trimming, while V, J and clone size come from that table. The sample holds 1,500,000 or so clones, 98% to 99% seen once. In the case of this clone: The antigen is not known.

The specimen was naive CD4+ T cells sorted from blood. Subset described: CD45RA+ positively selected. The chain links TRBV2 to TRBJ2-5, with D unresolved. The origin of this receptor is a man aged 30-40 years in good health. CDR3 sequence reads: CASSENRQETQYF. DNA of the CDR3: TGTGCCAGCAGTGAAAACAGACAAGAGACCCAGTACTTC.